This TCR beta chain stems from a study of CD8+ T cells in alopecia areata. Isolated RNA was reverse transcribed into cDNA used as the sequencing template. The assay was immunoSEQ multiplex PCR, and TCRdb's table has in-frame clones only and misses some. The profile covers about 64,000 clones, with roughly 46% appearing a single time and roughly 21% taken by the ten largest. There are 13 residues in the CDR3. V was shortened by 7 bases and J by 5 bases, with 14 bases between the two germline ends. Per the germline V gene, CDR1 is GTSNPN and CDR2 is SVGIG (reference sequence). Indicated treatment: oral pan-JAK inhibitor, 5-10 mg twice daily. Alopecia areata patients provided lesional scalp punch biopsies and peripheral blood, both collected for the study.

This receptor was obtained from a human donor with alopecia areata. The sequenced sample was CD8+ T cells sorted from blood, obtained at approximately week 37, from a patient treated with tofacitinib. The chain employs TRBV30 and TRBJ2-2; no definite D call. CDR3: CALPRPNTGELFF. In DNA form, the CDR3 reads TGTGCCTTGCCCAGACCCAATACCGGGGAGCTGTTTTTT.